This is a list of T cell receptor beta chains from one sample in a study of cytomegalovirus exposure and HLA in healthy donors. Sequencing used immunoSEQ multiplex PCR; TCRdb keeps in-frame clones, though not all of them. The sample comprises 150,000 to 200,000 clones, 85% of which are singletons, and around 2% rests with the top ten. The sample was PBMCs. The receptors here all came from a man aged 30 to 45 in good health and CMV-seropositive. The conserved cysteine and the conserved F or W are not part of the CDR3 here.

j_call	v_call	cdr3_aa
TRBJ2-7	TRBV5-1	ASSPGTGGYYEQY
TRBJ2-7	TRBV11-3	ASSLGPQRQGNYEQY
TRBJ1-5	TRBV30	AWNRGSLPNQPQH
TRBJ2-3	TRBV6-6	ASSYPGGADTQY
TRBJ1-2	TRBV10-3	AISSLNGGYT
TRBJ1-5	TRBV11-2	ASSYPDRALHIYQPQH
TRBJ1-2	TRBV7-3	ASSLNSNNYGYT
TRBJ1-6	TRBV27	ASSFPGTGGSPLH
TRBJ2-2	TRBV5-6	ASSLDRGDIGELF
TRBJ2-5	TRBV7-7	ASSSYRGETQY
TRBJ2-2	TRBV9	ASSVYGQSTGELF
TRBJ1-2	TRBV4-3	ASSQDRGNGYT
TRBJ2-1	TRBV5-1	ASNSGGANEQF
TRBJ2-5	TRBV10-1	ASSDTKISGGLSEETQY
TRBJ2-5	TRBV29-1	SARGAGGQETQY
TRBJ1-1	TRBV19	ASSTYDPGRTEAF
TRBJ2-2	TRBV21-1	ASRTGDKNTGELF
TRBJ2-1	TRBV5-4	ASSLVQASGGALNEQF
TRBJ1-4	TRBV18	ASSADSILNEKLF
TRBJ1-1	TRBV16	ASSPPPGIGANTEAF
TRBJ1-2	TRBV29-1	SVRDTTNYGYT
TRBJ2-6	TRBV9	ASSVEGQPSSGANVLT
TRBJ2-2	TRBV11-2	ASSLRRDRVYGELF
TRBJ2-3	TRBV20-1	SARATDTQY
TRBJ2-1	TRBV20-1	SGDRGHEQF
TRBJ2-5	TRBV7-9	ASSFLSGDRGQETQY
TRBJ2-5	TRBV29-1	SGNQGQETQY
TRBJ1-5	TRBV18	ASSPGGKSNQPQH
TRBJ2-5	TRBV7-6	ASSLVLAGRKETQY
TRBJ2-7	TRBV7-2	ASSLGSLLRSREQY
TRBJ2-7	TRBV7-9	ASSLVSLAVNEQY
TRBJ2-3	TRBV29-1	SGAGTSVSDTQY
TRBJ2-3	TRBV5-1	ASSLMGASTDTQY
TRBJ1-6	TRBV5-6	ASRGGQGPYNSPLH
TRBJ2-1	TRBV19	ATRGYNEQF
TRBJ2-1	TRBV9	ASSVTGTGVNEQF
TRBJ1-5	TRBV27	ASSFSPYSNQPQH
TRBJ1-1	TRBV27	ASSLSSGNTEAF
TRBJ1-1	TRBV18	ASSPTIGEGF
TRBJ1-1	TRBV5-1	ASSILTGGTEAF
TRBJ1-2	TRBV6-5	ASSYAGQGTTRGYT
TRBJ2-5	TRBV15	ATSRSLTGEETQY
TRBJ2-1	TRBV6-1	ASSEAPMRGAFSYNEQF
TRBJ2-3	TRBV6-4	ASSERAGGTDTQY
TRBJ2-1	TRBV5-6	ASSPPSEEQF
TRBJ2-7	TRBV19	ASSTSLGTGGREQY
TRBJ2-6	TRBV2	AKGADSGANVLT
TRBJ1-2	TRBV27	ASSLGTGLGYGYT
TRBJ2-7	TRBV27	ASSLGGSEQY
TRBJ1-2	TRBV6-5	ASSYSGQGFYGYT
TRBJ1-6	TRBV5-1	ASSRQGGFDSPLH
TRBJ2-7	TRBV9	ASSVRGLPYEQY
TRBJ2-3	TRBV5-1	ASSLGASTDTQY
TRBJ2-6	TRBV9	ASKAGFGANVLT
TRBJ1-4	TRBV27	ASSLSGRGVLF
TRBJ1-2	TRBV6-5	ASSHDRGLGYT
TRBJ2-3	TRBV15	ATSGKLWGGADTQY
TRBJ2-6	TRBV18	ASSPQGSGANVLT